This is a list of T cell receptor beta chains from one sample in a study of CD8 T cells in Susac syndrome. TCRdb reprocessed the immunoSEQ multiplex PCR reads via MiXCR and lists one record per CDR3 protein. The sample has 200,000 or so distinct CDR3 sequences; 90% to 95% are singletons. Sequencing used CD4+ T cells from PBMCs. The source is a human donor with multiple sclerosis. Each CDR3 is given with its conserved first and last residue. The D gene is left open where the match is weak. Part of the rows lack a size; the others show once, few, many or a class for expanded clones.

d_call: NA; v_call: TRBV6-6; clone_size: NA; j_call: TRBJ2-7; cdr3_nt: TGTGCCAGCAGTTATTTGGGGGTGCAGTACTTC; cdr3_aa: CASSYLGVQYF
d_call: NA; v_call: TRBV30; clone_size: NA; j_call: TRBJ2-3; cdr3_nt: TGTGCCTGGAGTGTAATGGAAGGCACAGATACGCAGTATTTT; cdr3_aa: CAWSVMEGTDTQYF
d_call: NA; v_call: TRBV11-1; clone_size: NA; j_call: TRBJ2-1; cdr3_nt: TGTGCCAGCAGCGGGGGGGCCGGGAGCTCCTACAATGAGCAGTTCTTC; cdr3_aa: CASSGGAGSSYNEQFF
d_call: NA; v_call: TRBV15; clone_size: NA; j_call: TRBJ1-2; cdr3_nt: TGTGCCACCAGCAGAGTGGCCGAAGGGGGCTACACCTTC; cdr3_aa: CATSRVAEGGYTF
d_call: NA; v_call: TRBV29-1; clone_size: NA; j_call: TRBJ2-7; cdr3_nt: TGCAGCGTTGAAAGGCAGGGGACCTACGAGCAGTACTTC; cdr3_aa: CSVERQGTYEQYF
d_call: TRBD2; v_call: TRBV7-3; clone_size: few; j_call: TRBJ2-1; cdr3_nt: TGTGCCAGCAGCTCGGGACTAGCCTACAATGAGCAGTTCTTC; cdr3_aa: CASSSGLAYNEQFF
d_call: NA; v_call: TRBV7-9; clone_size: NA; j_call: TRBJ2-7; cdr3_nt: TGTGCCAGCAGCTTAACACAAGGCCACGAGCAGTACTTC; cdr3_aa: CASSLTQGHEQYF
d_call: NA; v_call: TRBV3-1; clone_size: NA; j_call: TRBJ1-6; cdr3_nt: TGTGCCAGCAGCTCCAGGTGGGTGAATTCACCCCTCCACTTT; cdr3_aa: CASSSRWVNSPLHF
d_call: NA; v_call: TRBV7-9; clone_size: once; j_call: TRBJ2-2; cdr3_nt: TGTGCCAGCAGCCCAAGGGCAGCGAGCACCGGGGAGCTGTTTTTT; cdr3_aa: CASSPRAASTGELFF
d_call: TRBD1; v_call: TRBV7-9; clone_size: NA; j_call: TRBJ2-3; cdr3_nt: TGTGCCAGCAGCCGTCCGACAGGGACGACAGATACGCAGTATTTT; cdr3_aa: CASSRPTGTTDTQYF
d_call: TRBD2; v_call: TRBV3-1; clone_size: once; j_call: TRBJ2-5; cdr3_nt: TGTGCCAGCAGCCAGACTAGCGGGGGGGCTGAGACCCAGTACTTC; cdr3_aa: CASSQTSGGAETQYF
d_call: NA; v_call: TRBV11-2; clone_size: NA; j_call: TRBJ2-5; cdr3_nt: TGTGCCAGCCATAAGGGGGTACAAGAGACCCAGTACTTC; cdr3_aa: CASHKGVQETQYF
d_call: NA; v_call: TRBV14; clone_size: NA; j_call: TRBJ2-1; cdr3_nt: TGTGCCAGCAGCCAGTCCAGGGAGATGTACAATGAGCAGTTCTTC; cdr3_aa: CASSQSREMYNEQFF
d_call: TRBD1; v_call: TRBV18; clone_size: NA; j_call: TRBJ1-2; cdr3_nt: TGTGCCAGCTCACCAGGACAGGCCCAAGGCTATGGCTACACCTTC; cdr3_aa: CASSPGQAQGYGYTF
d_call: TRBD2; v_call: TRBV9; clone_size: NA; j_call: TRBJ2-5; cdr3_nt: TGTGCCAGCAGCGTGAGCCCGGGACTATCGGAGACCCAGTACTTC; cdr3_aa: CASSVSPGLSETQYF
d_call: NA; v_call: TRBV18; clone_size: NA; j_call: TRBJ2-1; cdr3_nt: TGTGCCAGCTCACCACCGACAACGGCGGCAGGGGATGAGCAGTTCTTC; cdr3_aa: CASSPPTTAAGDEQFF